The source of this T cell receptor beta chain is a study of shared clonotypes between healthy human individuals. Study observations and caveats: Compared with memory subsets, naive subsets generally had larger estimated richness.

The investigators split CD4+ cells into a CD45RA+ naive subset and a CD45RA-negative memory subset. Concerning this clone: Its antigen is currently unknown.

Germline assignment: CDR1 GTSNPN and CDR2 SVGIG (reference sequence). Trimming removed 5 bases from V and 11 bases from J; junction bases left unmatched: 13. There are 13 residues in the CDR3. Sorted-subset replicate PCR reactions contained 200 to 250 ng DNA, corresponding to about 30,000 T cell genomes. Sequencing used immunoSEQ multiplex PCR; TCRdb keeps in-frame clones, though not all of them. The sample includes millions of clones, about 92% seen only once; the top ten take over 0.12%. Sample: naive CD4+ T cells sorted from blood. Subset meaning: CD45RA+ positively selected. This chain uses TRBV30 with TRBJ1-1; 8 bases fit TRBD1. The TCR originated in a man aged 18 to 35 in good health. This CDR3 is CAWGQGIEMAAFF. As DNA, the CDR3 is TGTGCCTGGGGACAGGGAATAGAGATGGCCGCTTTCTTT. Combining the CDR3 with reference TRBV30 and TRBJ1-1 gives the whole variable domain SQTIHQWPATLVQPVGSPLSLECTVEGTSNPNLYWYRQAAGRGLQLLFYSVGIGQISSEVPQNLSASRPQDRQFILSSKKLLLSDSGFYLCAWGQGIEMAAFFGQGTRLTVV.